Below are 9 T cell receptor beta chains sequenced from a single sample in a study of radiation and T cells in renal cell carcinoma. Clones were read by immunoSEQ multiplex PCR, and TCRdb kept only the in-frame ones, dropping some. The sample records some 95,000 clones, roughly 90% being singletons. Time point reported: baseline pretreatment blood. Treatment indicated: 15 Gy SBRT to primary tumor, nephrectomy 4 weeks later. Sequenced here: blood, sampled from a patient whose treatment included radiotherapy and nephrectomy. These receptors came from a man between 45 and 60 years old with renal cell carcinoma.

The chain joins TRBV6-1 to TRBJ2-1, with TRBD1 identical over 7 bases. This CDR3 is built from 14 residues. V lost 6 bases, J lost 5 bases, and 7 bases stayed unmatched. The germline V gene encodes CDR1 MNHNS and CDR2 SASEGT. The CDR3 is CASRGGRPNNEQFF. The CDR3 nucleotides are TGTGCCAGCAGAGGGGGCAGGCCCAACAATGAGCAGTTCTTC.

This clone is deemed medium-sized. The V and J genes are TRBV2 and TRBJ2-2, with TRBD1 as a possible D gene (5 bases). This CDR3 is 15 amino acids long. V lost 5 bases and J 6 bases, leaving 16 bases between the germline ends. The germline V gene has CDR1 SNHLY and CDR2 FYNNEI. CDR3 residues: CASSTEIGVPGELFF. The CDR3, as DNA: TGTGCCAGCAGTACCGAAATAGGGGTCCCCGGGGAGCTGTTTTTT. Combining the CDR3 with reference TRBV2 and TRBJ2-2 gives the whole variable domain EPEVTQTPSHQVTQMGQEVILRCVPISNHLYFYWYRQILGQKVEFLVSFYNNEISEKSEIFDDQFSVERPDGSNFTLKIRSTKLEDSAMYFCASSTEIGVPGELFFGEGSRLTVL.

The CDR3 sequence is CACPSGGRQYF. CDR3 DNA: TGTGCCTGCCCCTCCGGGGGCCGGCAGTACTTC. This chain links TRBV2 with TRBJ2-5; tentatively, D is TRBD1 or TRBD2 (6 bases each). Germline CDR1 and CDR2: SNHLY and FYNNEI. The CDR3 length is 11 residues. Trimming shortened V by 11 bases and J by 11 bases, and 18 bases separated the two germline ends.

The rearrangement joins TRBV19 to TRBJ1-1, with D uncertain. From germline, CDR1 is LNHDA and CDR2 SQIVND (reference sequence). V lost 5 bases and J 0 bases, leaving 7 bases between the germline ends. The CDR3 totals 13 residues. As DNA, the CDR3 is TGTGCCAGTAGTCCAGGACTGAACACTGAAGCTTTCTTT. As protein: CASSPGLNTEAFF.

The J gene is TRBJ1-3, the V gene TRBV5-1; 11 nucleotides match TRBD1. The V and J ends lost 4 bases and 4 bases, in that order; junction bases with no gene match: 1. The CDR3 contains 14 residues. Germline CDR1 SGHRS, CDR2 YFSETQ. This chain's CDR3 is CASSRTGGGNTIYF. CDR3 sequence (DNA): TGCGCCAGCAGCCGGACAGGGGGCGGAAACACCATATATTTT.

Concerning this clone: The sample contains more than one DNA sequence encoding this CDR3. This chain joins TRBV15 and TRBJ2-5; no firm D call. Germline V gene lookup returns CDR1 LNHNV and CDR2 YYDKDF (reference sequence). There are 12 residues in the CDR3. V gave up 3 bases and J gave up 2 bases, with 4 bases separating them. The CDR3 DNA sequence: TGTGCCACCAGCAGGGATCAAGAGACCCAGTACTTC. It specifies CATSRDQETQYF.

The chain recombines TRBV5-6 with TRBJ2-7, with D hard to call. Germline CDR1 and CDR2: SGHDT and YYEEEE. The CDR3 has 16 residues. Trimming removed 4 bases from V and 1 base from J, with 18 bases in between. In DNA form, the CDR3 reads TGTGCCAGCAGCCCCCGTTTTGGGATCTCGTCCTACGAGCAGTACTTC. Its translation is CASSPRFGISSYEQYF.

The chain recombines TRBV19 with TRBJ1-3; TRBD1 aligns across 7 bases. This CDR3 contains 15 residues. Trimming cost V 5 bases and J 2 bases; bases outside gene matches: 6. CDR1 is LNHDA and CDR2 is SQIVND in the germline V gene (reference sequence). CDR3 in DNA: TGTGCCAGTAGTCCCCGAGGGGGCGCTGGAAACACCATATATTTT. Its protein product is CASSPRGGAGNTIYF.

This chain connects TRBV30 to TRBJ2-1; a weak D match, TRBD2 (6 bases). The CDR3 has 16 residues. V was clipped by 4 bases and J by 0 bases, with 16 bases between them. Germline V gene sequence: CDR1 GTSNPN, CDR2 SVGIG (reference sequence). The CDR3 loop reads CAWTLLADVSYNEQFF. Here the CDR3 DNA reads TGTGCCTGGACACTACTAGCCGATGTCTCCTACAATGAGCAGTTCTTC.